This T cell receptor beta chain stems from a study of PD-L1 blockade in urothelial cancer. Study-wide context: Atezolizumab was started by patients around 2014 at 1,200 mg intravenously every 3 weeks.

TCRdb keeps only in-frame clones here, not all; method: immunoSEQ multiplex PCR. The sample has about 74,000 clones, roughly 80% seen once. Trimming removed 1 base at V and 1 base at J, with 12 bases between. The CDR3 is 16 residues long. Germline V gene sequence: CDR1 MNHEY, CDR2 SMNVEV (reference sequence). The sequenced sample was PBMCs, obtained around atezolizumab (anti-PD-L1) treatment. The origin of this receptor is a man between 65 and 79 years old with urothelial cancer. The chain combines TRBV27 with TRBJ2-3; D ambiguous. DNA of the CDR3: TGTGCCAGCAGTTTATTCGCAGGAATGGGCACAGATACGCAGTATTTT. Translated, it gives CASSLFAGMGTDTQYF.